The 9 T cell receptor beta chains presented below share a single source sample, sequenced in a study of molecular identifiers for immune sequencing clone quantification. MiXCR was run by TCRdb on the PCR reads, yielding one entry per CDR3 protein. Counted here are about 100,000 distinct CDR3 sequences, 36% occurring once; the ten biggest clones make up 4% to 4.5%. The source material was naive CD8+ T cells from blood, with Jurkat cell RNA spiked in. The subset here: FACS-sorted CD8+CD4-CCR7+CD45RA+ naive T cells. Receptor source: a human donor in good health. Some libraries in this study had Jurkat cell RNA spiked in.

V and J are TRBV5-8 and TRBJ1-1; a weak D match, TRBD1 (5 bases). This CDR3 contains 12 residues. V was pared by 4 bases and J by 3 bases, with 7 bases between. Germline V gives CDR1 SGHTS, CDR2 YDEGEE. The CDR3 spells CASSPRDTEAFF. CDR3 nucleotide sequence: TGTGCCAGCAGCCCCAGGGACACTGAAGCTTTCTTT. The whole variable domain, filled in from reference TRBV5-8 and TRBJ1-1, reads EAGVTQSPTHLIKTRGQQATLRCSPISGHTSVYWYQQALGLGLQFLLWYDEGEERNRGNFPPRFSGRQFPNYSSELNVNALELEDSALYLCASSPRDTEAFFGQGTRLTVV.

This clonotype was observed a handful of times. The chain links TRBV20-1 to TRBJ2-3; possibly TRBD1 or TRBD2 for D (5 bases each). The CDR3 is made up of 13 amino acids. Germline CDR1 is DFQATT and CDR2 is SNEGSKA (reference sequence). Trimming removed 7 bases from V and 5 bases from J, with 16 bases in between. CDR3 in DNA: TGCAGTGTCGGGACGGGCAGTGTAGATACGCAGTATTTT. Translated, it gives CSVGTGSVDTQYF.

This clonotype was counted at least ten times. The rearrangement joins TRBV5-1 to TRBJ2-7; TRBD2 might be the D (5 bases). V lost 0 bases to trimming and J lost 1 base, with 8 bases between them. This CDR3 region has 14 residues. CDR1 and CDR2 (germline): SGHRS, YFSETQ. The chain's CDR3 is CASSLEPGSYEQYF. CDR3 sequence (DNA): TGCGCCAGCAGCTTGGAACCGGGGTCCTACGAGCAGTACTTC.

The chain has TRBV5-6 and TRBJ1-2, with a possible D match to TRBD1 (6 bases). The V and J ends lost 4 bases and 0 bases respectively, with 13 bases between them. This CDR3 region has 15 residues. The germline CDR1 and CDR2 sequences are SGHDT and YYEEEE. CDR3 sequence (DNA): TGTGCCAGCAGCCTAAACAGGGCTCCTAACTATGGCTACACCTTC. Translating gives CASSLNRAPNYGYTF.

This clonotype appeared many times. This chain connects TRBV7-2 to TRBJ2-1; a weak D match, TRBD2 (6 bases). Deletions cut 7 bases from V and 4 bases from J, with 17 bases between. CDR1 and CDR2 from the germline V gene are SGHTA and FQGNSA. The CDR3 is made up of 15 amino acids. The CDR3 sequence is CASNDGTVGYNEQFF. CDR3 DNA sequence: TGTGCCAGCAACGACGGGACTGTGGGGTACAATGAGCAGTTCTTC.

Notes on this clonotype: Given a much more abundant clone one base away, this may be a read error. This chain connects TRBV5-6 to TRBJ2-2; D gene uncertain. This CDR3 has 16 residues. V gave up 0 bases and J gave up 4 bases, with 13 bases separating them. Per the germline V gene, CDR1 is SGHDT and CDR2 is YYEEEE. In DNA, the CDR3 is TGTGCCAGCAGCTTGGTGCACCTATCGAGCACCGGGGAGCTGTTTTTT. Translated, it gives CASSLVHLSSTGELFF.

This chain uses TRBV19 with TRBJ1-4; the D is unclear. The CDR3 runs 11 residues. From germline, CDR1 is LNHDA and CDR2 SQIVND (reference sequence). Trimming took off 8 bases at V and 0 bases at J, with 1 base between the two ends. The DNA of the CDR3 is TGTGCCAGTGCAACTAATGAAAAACTGTTTTTT. Amino acids: CASATNEKLFF.

This clonotype has a single count. This clone may be a read error of a much larger clone one base away. This rearrangement joins TRBV2 to TRBJ2-5, with 7 bases fitting TRBD1. The CDR3 is 13 residues long. Germline CDR1 SNHLY, CDR2 FYNNEI. J was trimmed by 3 bases and V by 3 bases; bases with no gene match: 1. The CDR3 coding sequence is TGTGCCAGCAGTGACGGGACAGAAGAGACCCAGTACTTC. Encoded protein: CASSDGTEETQYF.

The rearrangement links TRBV25-1 to TRBJ2-1; possible D gene TRBD2, 5 bases. Germline V gene lookup returns CDR1 MGHDK and CDR2 SYGVNS. V dropped 5 bases and J dropped 2 bases, with 10 bases sitting between them. This CDR3 contains 14 residues. The CDR3 DNA reads as TGTGCCAGCAGTCCCGGGATTACCTACAATGAGCAGTTCTTC. Its protein product is CASSPGITYNEQFF. Combining the CDR3 with reference TRBV25-1 and TRBJ2-1 gives the whole variable domain EADIYQTPRYLVIGTGKKITLECSQTMGHDKMYWYQQDPGMELHLIHYSYGVNSTEKGDLSSESTVSRIRTEHFPLTLESARPSHTSQYLCASSPGITYNEQFFGPGTRLTVL.